The sequence of this TCR beta chain was determined in a study of T cells in women clearing cervical HPV infection. Turning to the study itself: Cases: HPV16-related CIN3 or worse on histology, a couple of invasive cancers. Study-level points and caveats: CIN3+ cases had significantly higher TCR repertoire richness than controls, but evenness did not differ. Cases and controls were distinguished at AUC roughly 0.83 by richness and V genes. Associations may precede or follow infection; HPV-specific or memory T cells were not isolated.

This CDR3 region has 15 residues. Between the trimmed V and J ends, which lost 6 bases and 1 base, there was a span of 12 bases. Germline lookup yields CDR1 SGHTA and CDR2 FQGTGA. As for this clone: Its antigen is undetermined. The CDR3 goes on 3 residues after the read ends, and that part is filled in from the germline J gene.

Method: immunoSEQ multiplex PCR; TCRdb's copy keeps in-frame clones and lacks some. This repertoire includes around 48,000 clones. The sequencing sample was made of blood buffy coat. The sequence was obtained from a woman aged 18-70 years with a cervical HPV16 infection that either progressed to CIN3+ or cleared (not recorded which). The chain recombines TRBV7-3 with TRBJ2-2; TRBD1 is a possible D gene (6 bases). The CDR3 here is CASRPGTQNTGELFF. The DNA read from the CDR3 is TGTGCCAGCAGACCCGGGACACAGAACACCGGGGAG.